The entry below gives a single TCR beta chain sequence along with its context. Its antigen remains unknown. These data are taken from a study of T-cell reconstitution after alpha-beta-depleted transplantation in children. Overall study results and limits: About two months after transplant, alpha-beta T cells reportedly came from several hundred expanded graft clones. Recipient T cells and thymic progenitors that survived were the source of the high TCRbeta diversity seen at day 60 in some patients. Among T cells one year after transplant, newly produced cells accounted for most counts and diversity.

Researchers prepared the TCRbeta library using unique molecular identifiers, the study reports. One entry per CDR3 protein results from TCRdb running MiXCR on the PCR reads. Here the sample spans about a million distinct CDR3 sequences, roughly 31% being singletons. Trimming shortened V by 6 bases and J by 3 bases, and 9 bases separated the two germline ends. CDR1 and CDR2 from the germline V gene are LGHNT and FRNRAP. The CDR3 has 13 residues. The chain combines TRBV12-5 with TRBJ1-5, with unresolved D. The starting material was PBMCs, mostly from graft donor cells, obtained 360 days after TCRalphabeta/CD19-depleted stem cell transplant. This TCR came from a boy under two years old who had a stem cell transplant for SCID, so the T cells may come from the graft donor. Written as DNA, the CDR3 is TGTGCTAGTGGCTTAGGTGTCAATCAGCCCCAGCATTTT. Encoded protein: CASGLGVNQPQHF.